Given below is one TCR beta chain in context. Only one count was recorded for this clonotype. The target of this receptor is not known. The input lacks base qualities; no much larger clone sits a single base away. One read alone lends weak support. The data stem from a study of T cells in Graves' hyperthyroidism and ophthalmopathy (dated by TCRdb to between 2018 and 2021). In the study overall: Peripheral blood samples were taken at initial diagnosis, before any treatment was given. To identify TCR V-J signatures that set the groups apart, the researchers used a discovery cohort of 90 to 100 patients, made up of 40 to 45 with Graves' ophthalmopathy and around 58 with stable Graves' hyperthyroidism. Whether ophthalmopathy could be predicted prospectively was tested in an independent validation cohort made up of roughly 19 hyperthyroidism patients plus 17 patients who later progressed to ophthalmopathy. The approximately 97 discovery patients were randomly divided into training and test sets at a 7:3 ratio. The study also compared thyroid tissue and blood T-cell repertoires from over 5 Graves' hyperthyroidism patients. After blood sampling, hyperthyroidism patients were treated with methimazole at a starting dose of 30 mg daily, and ophthalmopathy patients were treated with high-dose intravenous methylprednisolone. The paper reports TCR Vbeta CDR3 sequencing of roughly 140 peripheral blood samples: 40 to 45 ophthalmopathy, under 80 hyperthyroidism and around 17 progressor patients.

TCR beta CDR3 regions were amplified from RNA transcripts. A first-round RT-PCR of the TCR CDR3 used the HTBI primer set with the Qiagen OneStep RT-PCR kit. The libraries were constructed in a second round of multiplex PCR and then size-selected and purified. Sequencing of the libraries was done on an Illumina HiSeq2000 using paired-end 100 bp reads. As for the original processing: SOAPnuke was used to process the raw data, removing reads that contained adapters or uncalled bases, had a mean Phred below 15, or lacked an exact match to the constant primer or identifier. High-quality paired reads were merged using COPE v1.2.5, and each unique nucleotide sequence was defined as a clonotype. Clonotypes were aligned to IMGT TRBV, TRBD and TRBJ reference segments using MiTCR v1.1. Only V-J combinations with frequency above 0.0001, covering 99.2% of repertoires, were analysed. The TCS score was defined as F50 (clonal expansion) divided by E x V (chaos), with BLOSUM62-based TCRdist calculated between CDR3 peptides within each V-J. Welch's t-statistics and random forest reduced some 510 V-J features to around 14, which were used in a naive Bayes classifier (R e1071). TCRdb itself trimmed the public reads at Q25 with fastp, ran MiXCR and retained productive beta chains. All rows with the same CDR3 protein become a single entry with the most common DNA and genes. These V and J calls rely on TCRdb rather than the paper's analysis. In this sample the table shows 550,000 to 600,000 distinct CDR3 sequences, 16% of which occur a single time. The ten most abundant clones make up 18% of the sample.

As encoded in the germline V gene (reference sequence), CDR1 is SEHNR while CDR2 is FQNEAQ. V loses 7 bases, J loses 1 base, and the germline ends lie 26 bases apart. The CDR3 runs 18 residues from the cysteine to the phenylalanine. The sequence is cut down to CDR3 DNA, 54 bases in frame from base 1. General conclusions and limits of the study: A model built on a 13 V-J signature distinguished ophthalmopathy from stable hyperthyroidism, reaching approximately 89% sensitivity and under 84% specificity in cross-validation and 80%/75% in testing. Most expanded thyroid clonotypes (frequency above 0.001) were also detected in blood, a finding suggesting that blood repertoires may reflect thyroid immune responses. During validation, the model predicted progression to ophthalmopathy a median of roughly six months ahead of onset, with around 71% sensitivity and 72% to 80% specificity. Sample size was not statistically predetermined, and blinding of investigators to group allocation was not performed.

A patient counted as having stable Graves' hyperthyroidism if no progression to ophthalmopathy occurred over 18 months of follow-up. Hyperthyroidism patients were aged 18 to 65 years and newly diagnosed, with disease duration of less than 2 months. Patients with uncontrolled infections, other autoimmune diseases, pregnancy or lactation were excluded. Diagnoses were established on the basis of clinical symptoms, serum thyroxine and TRAb, thyroid ultrasound, and orbital computed tomography. PBMCs were isolated from about 10 ml of fresh peripheral blood by Ficoll-Paque density gradient centrifugation. Total RNA was extracted using Trizol reagent, and RNA quality was assessed on an Agilent 2100 Bioanalyzer.

This clonotype originated in a woman aged 18-29 years with Graves' hyperthyroidism. Sequencing used blood. In this chain, TRBV7-9 is recombined with TRBJ2-7; the D segment might be TRBD1 or TRBD2, since each matches 5 bases. The encoded CDR3 is CASTPRPSSMGDSYEQYF. The DNA reads TGTGCCAGCACCCCTAGGCCCTCCTCTATGGGGGATTCCTACGAGCAGTACTTC.